There are many counts of the clone carrying this T cell receptor (beta chain). Its antigen is not known. The data derive from a study of CD8 T cells in ankylosing spondylitis. Whole-study results and caveats: In ankylosing spondylitis blood, a motif of roughly 8 highly homologous TCR beta variants appeared characteristic.

CDR3 length equals 15 residues. Germline V gene data show CDR1 as SGHRS and CDR2 as YFSETQ. The germline V and J ends were trimmed by 4 bases and 4 bases, with 15 bases remaining between them. TCRdb analysed the 5' RACE reads with MiXCR anew, one entry per CDR3 protein. The sample has about 140,000 distinct CDR3 sequences, approximately 9.2% seen once. The chain uses TRBV5-1 and TRBJ2-1; D might be TRBD2 (6 bases). The source of this sequence is a male donor with ankylosing spondylitis. The sample taken for sequencing was synovial fluid, either unsorted or a sorted T cell fraction (not recorded which). CDR3 region: CASSNAGGLYNEQFF. The CDR3 bases are TGCGCCAGCAGCAACGCCGGGGGTTTATACAATGAGCAGTTCTTC.